The 25 T cell receptor beta chains reported below all come from one sample, sequenced in a study of T cells expressing NK-cell markers. TCRdb re-called the 5' RACE reads and gives one entry per CDR3 protein, without DNA. The sample has approximately 550,000 distinct CDR3 sequences. Sequencing input: blood T cells: a sorted CD56 or NKG2C T cell subset, CD4+ or CD8+ T cells, or bulk PBMC T cells (not recorded which). The receptors stem from a man younger than 35 in good health.

The V call is TRBV25-1, the J call TRBJ2-2; TCRdb outputs TRBD1, but without DNA this stays unchecked. The germline CDR1 and CDR2 sequences are MGHDK and SYGVNS. The CDR3 covers 16 residues. This CDR3 reads CASSADPEGITGELFF.

The chain joins TRBV11-2 to TRBJ2-3; the D call from TCRdb, TRBD2, cannot be confirmed without DNA. This CDR3 is built from 17 residues. Germline-derived CDR1 and CDR2 are SGHAT and FQNNGV. CDR3: CASSLPTPNLLMDTQYF.

The rearrangement uses TRBV24-1 and TRBJ2-7; TCRdb lists TRBD2, though no DNA is available to test this call. CDR1 and CDR2 (germline): KGHDR, SFDVKD. This CDR3 region has 12 residues. The CDR3 reads CATSDPLAGWYF.

The V gene is TRBV12-3 or TRBV12-4, the J gene TRBJ2-5; the TCRdb call, TRBD2, lacks DNA for checking. The CDR3 length is 14 residues. This chain's CDR3 is CASIHSGSEETQYF.

The rearrangement uses TRBV29-1 and TRBJ1-2; TCRdb lists TRBD1, though no DNA is available to test this call. Germline CDR1 SQVTM, CDR2 ANQGSEA. The CDR3 covers 14 residues. The CDR3: CSVFWGDTNYGYTF.

The rearrangement uses TRBV12-3 or TRBV12-4 and TRBJ2-1; TCRdb picks TRBD1, but there is no DNA to check that call. CDR3 length: 15 amino acids. The CDR3 loop reads CASRTTGSQYNEQFF.

This CDR3 is CAIRAPGGILGEQFF. This chain joins TRBV10-3 and TRBJ2-1; without DNA, the TCRdb call of TRBD2 cannot be checked. The CDR3 has 15 residues. Germline CDR1 reads ENHRY; CDR2 reads SYGVKD.

This chain joins TRBV5-6 and TRBJ2-2; TCRdb reports TRBD2, a call that lacks DNA to check it against. This CDR3 region has 17 residues. Germline lookup yields CDR1 SGHDT and CDR2 YYEEEE. CDR3 region: CASSPASSGVNTGELFF.

The J gene is TRBJ2-1, the V gene TRBV4-2; TCRdb picks TRBD2, but there is no DNA to check that call. CDR3 length: 15 amino acids. Germline assignment: CDR1 LGHNA and CDR2 YNFKEQ. The chain's CDR3 is CASSQERERSNEQFF.

The chain employs TRBV7-2 and TRBJ1-2. The CDR3 is 14 residues long. The V gene's germline CDR1 is SGHTA and CDR2 FQGNSA. CDR3 loop: CASSLEAGPYGYTF.

V gene TRBV18 combines with J gene TRBJ2-1; the D gene TCRdb calls, TRBD2, cannot be checked with no DNA. Germline V gene sequence: CDR1 KGHSH, CDR2 LQKENI. The CDR3 consists of 15 residues. This CDR3 is CASSLRDLTYNEQFF.

The CDR3 sequence is CASSFTSGRKHTQYF. The J gene is TRBJ2-3, the V gene TRBV12-3 or TRBV12-4; TCRdb lists TRBD2, though no DNA is available to test this call. The CDR3 length is 15 residues.

The rearrangement uses TRBV15 and TRBJ1-2. This CDR3 is 15 amino acids long. CDR1 and CDR2 from the germline V gene are LNHNV and YYDKDF (reference sequence). The CDR3 loop is CATSRDATTPYGYTF. The whole variable domain, filled in from reference TRBV15 and TRBJ1-2, reads DAMVIQNPRYQVTQFGKPVTLSCSQTLNHNVMYWYQQKSSQAPKLLFHYYDKDFNNEADTPDNFQSRRPNTSFCFLDIRSPGLGDTAMYLCATSRDATTPYGYTFGSGTRLTVV.

The J gene is TRBJ1-4, the V gene TRBV6-1; the D call of TRBD1 rests on TCRdb alone, since no DNA is present to check it. The CDR3 covers 14 residues. Per the germline V gene, CDR1 is MNHNS and CDR2 is SASEGT. The CDR3 sequence: CASRQDGSNEKLFF.

CDR3 loop: CASSTLESDEQFF. V usage is TRBV7-9 and J usage is TRBJ2-1; TCRdb calls TRBD1, which cannot be checked without DNA. Germline loops: CDR1 SEHNR, CDR2 FQNEAQ (reference sequence). This CDR3 is built from 13 residues.

The chain employs TRBV25-1 and TRBJ2-3; the TCRdb D gene call, TRBD2, has no DNA to confirm it. The V gene's germline CDR1 is MGHDK and CDR2 SYGVNS. This CDR3 comprises 16 residues. The CDR3 spells CASSGTSILRRDTQYF.

CDR3 sequence reads: CASRRGLSPEAFF. J is TRBJ1-1 and V is TRBV11-2; TCRdb gives TRBD1 as the D gene, but with no DNA this cannot be confirmed. This CDR3 has 13 amino acids. Per germline, CDR1 SGHAT and CDR2 FQNNGV. The full variable domain, in which reference TRBV11-2 and TRBJ1-1 provide the parts outside the CDR3, is EAGVAQSPRYKIIEKRQSVAFWCNPISGHATLYWYQQILGQGPKLLIQFQNNGVVDDSQLPKDRFSAERLKGVDSTLKIQPAKLEDSAVYLCASRRGLSPEAFFGQGTRLTVV.

CDR3 region: CASSRPGSAYNEQFF. The chain uses TRBV5-1 and TRBJ2-1; TCRdb gives TRBD1 as the D gene, but with no DNA this cannot be confirmed. This CDR3 region has 15 residues. Germline CDR1 and CDR2: SGHRS and YFSETQ.

The rearrangement uses TRBV11-3 and TRBJ2-4; TCRdb picks TRBD1, but there is no DNA to check that call. CDR1 and CDR2 (germline): SGHNT, YENEEA. The CDR3 extends over 17 amino acids. This CDR3 reads CASSPEGGLGVKNIQYF.

The chain carries TRBV4-1 and TRBJ2-3; with no DNA, the TCRdb D assignment of TRBD1 cannot be verified. Per the germline V gene, CDR1 is MGHRA and CDR2 is YSYEKL. The CDR3 length is 14 residues. The CDR3 loop is CAGGRGGVTDTQYF.

The V call is TRBV20-1, the J call TRBJ2-1; TCRdb reports TRBD2, a call that lacks DNA to check it against. The CDR3 extends over 13 amino acids. CDR1 is DFQATT and CDR2 is SNEGSKA in the germline V gene (reference sequence). The CDR3 loop is CSGLGGASNEQFF.

V and J are TRBV29-1 and TRBJ2-1; the TCRdb D gene call, TRBD2, has no DNA to confirm it. Germline V gives CDR1 SQVTM, CDR2 ANQGSEA. The CDR3 spans 14 residues. CDR3 in amino acids: CSVMQRLARDEQFF.

V is TRBV12-3 or TRBV12-4 and J is TRBJ2-4; TCRdb picks TRBD1, but there is no DNA to check that call. The length of the CDR3 is 11 residues. CDR3 amino acids: CASSIGTTEYF.

The chain recombines TRBV11-2 with TRBJ2-5; TCRdb's D call of TRBD1 is untestable without DNA. Germline V gives CDR1 SGHAT, CDR2 FQNNGV. The CDR3 is made up of 13 amino acids. CDR3 sequence reads: CASSFGAEGTQYF.

This rearrangement joins TRBV5-6 to TRBJ2-1. The CDR3 totals 13 residues. Germline-derived CDR1 and CDR2 are SGHDT and YYEEEE. The CDR3: CASSVPAENEQFF.